This TCR beta chain was retrieved from a study of OX40 agonist ivuxolimab in advanced cancers. This clone was seen only a few times. Its antigen is not identified. CDR3 size: 15 residues. CDR1 is LNHDA and CDR2 is SQIVND in the germline V gene (reference sequence). V lost 7 bases, J lost 3 bases, and 16 bases lay in between. The study's findings and limits: Patients who responded partially at 0.1-3.0 mg/kg showed clonal expansion ranking among the lowest. Averaging showed that CD8+ T cells had more expanded clones than CD4+ did.

Researchers took blood at baseline, on cycle 4 day 1, and on cycle 7 day 1. Profiling relied on immunoSEQ multiplex PCR, and the TCRdb table lists in-frame clones only, not all of them. The sample has 43,000 or so clones, about 83% seen once; the top ten hold 13% to 15%. The receptor's source is an adult with an advanced solid tumor such as melanoma, head and neck, liver or kidney cancer. The rearrangement uses TRBV19 and TRBJ1-5; D not certain. The specimen comprised CD4+ or CD8+ T cells sorted from blood, sampled in a trial of the OX40 agonist ivuxolimab. The CDR3 sequence: CASIPRGTANQPQHF. DNA for the CDR3: TGTGCCAGTATCCCACGGGGTACGGCCAATCAGCCCCAGCATTTT. The variable domain in full, with the rest retrieved from reference TRBV19 and TRBJ1-5, is DGGITQSPKYLFRKEGQNVTLSCEQNLNHDAMYWYRQDPGQGLRLIYYSQIVNDFQKGDIAEGYSVSREKKESFPLTVTSAQKNPTAFYLCASIPRGTANQPQHFGDGTRLSIL.